The T cell receptor beta chain described here comes from a study of blood T cells in healthy people across ages. This clonotype was recorded at least ten times. As yet, its antigen is unknown. Every sample yielded at least 6.5 million isolated PBMCs. Whole-study results and caveats: Correlation between TCR beta diversity and naive T cell percentage was strong. Long-lived donors carried more naive CD4+ cells and greater diversity than aged donors. Expanded clonotype shifts may have been confounded, as the donors had an unknown CMV status.

A sample-barcoded 5' primer and a J-beta primer mix were used in a second PCR of roughly 6 to 11 cycles. In TCRdb, the 5' RACE reads were re-called with MiXCR into one record per CDR3 protein. This table has 500,000 to 700,000 distinct CDR3 sequences, approximately 30% appearing once. The CDR3 totals 13 residues. Germline V CDR1 and CDR2: KGHDR, SFDVKD. The ends were cut back, 10 bases at V and 1 base at J, with 13 bases in the middle. The receptor was derived from a woman older than 75 in good health. The chain uses TRBV24-1 and TRBJ2-7; D assignment may be TRBD1 or TRBD2 (5 bases each). The sample comprised blood. The CDR3 here is CATSGTESYEQYF. The CDR3 DNA is TGTGCCACATCCGGGACGGAGTCCTACGAGCAGTACTTC.